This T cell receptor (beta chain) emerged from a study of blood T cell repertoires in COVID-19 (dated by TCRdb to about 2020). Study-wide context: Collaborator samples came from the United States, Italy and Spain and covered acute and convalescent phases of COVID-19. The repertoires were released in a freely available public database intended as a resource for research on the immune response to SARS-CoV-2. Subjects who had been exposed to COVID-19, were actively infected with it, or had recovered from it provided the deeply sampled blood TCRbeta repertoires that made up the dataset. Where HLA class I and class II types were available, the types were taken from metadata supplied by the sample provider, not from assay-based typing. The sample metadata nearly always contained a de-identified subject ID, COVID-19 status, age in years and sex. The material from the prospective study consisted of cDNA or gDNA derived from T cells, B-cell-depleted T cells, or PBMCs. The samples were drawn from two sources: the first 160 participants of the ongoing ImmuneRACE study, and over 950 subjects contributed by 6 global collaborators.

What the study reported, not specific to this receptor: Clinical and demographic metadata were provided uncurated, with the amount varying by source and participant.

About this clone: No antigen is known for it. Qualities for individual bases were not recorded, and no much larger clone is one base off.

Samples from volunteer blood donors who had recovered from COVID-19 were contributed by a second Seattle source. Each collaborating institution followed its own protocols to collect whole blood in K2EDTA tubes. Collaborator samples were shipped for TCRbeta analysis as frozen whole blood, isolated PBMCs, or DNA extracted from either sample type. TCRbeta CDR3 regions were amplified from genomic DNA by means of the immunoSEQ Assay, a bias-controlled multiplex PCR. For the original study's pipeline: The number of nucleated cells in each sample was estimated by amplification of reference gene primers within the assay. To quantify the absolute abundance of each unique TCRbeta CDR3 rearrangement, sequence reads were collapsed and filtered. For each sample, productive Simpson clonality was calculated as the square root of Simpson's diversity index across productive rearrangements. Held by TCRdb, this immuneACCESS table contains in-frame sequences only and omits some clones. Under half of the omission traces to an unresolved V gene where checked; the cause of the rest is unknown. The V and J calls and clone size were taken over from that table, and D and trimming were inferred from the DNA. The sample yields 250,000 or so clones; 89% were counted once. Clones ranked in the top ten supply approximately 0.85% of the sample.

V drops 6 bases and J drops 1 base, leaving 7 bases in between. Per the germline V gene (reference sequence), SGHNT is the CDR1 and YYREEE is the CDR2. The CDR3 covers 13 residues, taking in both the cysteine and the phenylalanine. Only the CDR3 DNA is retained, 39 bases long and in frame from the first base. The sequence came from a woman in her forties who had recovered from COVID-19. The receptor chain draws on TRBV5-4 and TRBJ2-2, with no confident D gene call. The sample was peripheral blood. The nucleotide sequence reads TGTGCCAGCACCTCAGGGAACACCGGGGAGCTGTTTTTT. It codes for CASTSGNTGELFF.